The 29 T cell receptor delta chains below come from one sample, sequenced in a study of γδ T cells in repeated Plasmodium falciparum infection. Gammadelta T cells were flow-sorted from PBMC into Vgamma9/Vdelta2+ and Vdelta2-negative populations for bulk analysis. TCRdb re-called clones from the multiplex PCR reads via CATT. In the table there are tens of thousands of delta-chain clones, 0.9% to 1% of which are singletons. Sequenced material: gamma-delta T cells from blood. The receptors originated from a pool of human donors (malaria-infected and uninfected, not separated).

On this clone: Since a far larger clone is one base different, this is likely a read error. The sample carries other DNA sequences with the same CDR3. The chain joins TRDV1 to TRDJ3; 9 bases are shared with TRDD3. The J gene comes from matching the DNA to germline here; TCRdb lacks it. The length of the CDR3 is 19 residues. The germline CDR1 and CDR2 sequences are TSWWSYY and QGS. This CDR3 is CALGDYSWGIRWDTRQMFF. The CDR3 nucleotides read TGTGCCCTTGGGGACTACAGCTGGGGGATTCGCTGGGACACCCGACAGATGTTTTTC.

Turning to this clone: This DNA's translation differs at residue 7 from TCRdb's protein, which comes from a much larger clone; a read error is likely, and the protein shown is translated from the DNA. In DNA, the CDR3 is TGTGCCTGTGACCCGGGGGGTCCCCGCACCGATAAACTCATCTTT. It is translated as CACDPGGPRTDKLIF. The V and J genes are TRDV2 and TRDJ1; D might be TRDD3 (5 bases). The J gene was missing in TCRdb and was found by matching the end of the DNA to germline. Germline lookup yields CDR1 GEAIGNYY and CDR2 EKD. This CDR3 is built from 15 residues. Trimming stripped 3 bases from V and 1 base from J, with 14 bases between.

This clone was found many times. TCRdb's entry gives the protein of a much larger clone, which mismatches this DNA's translation at residue 17, likely from a read error; the protein reported here is translated from the DNA. The chain combines TRDV2 with TRDJ1; 10 bases align to TRDD3. The J gene comes from matching the DNA to germline here; TCRdb lacks it. Per germline, CDR1 GEAIGNYY and CDR2 EKD. The V gene end was trimmed by 0 bases and the J gene end by 3 bases; junction bases not matched to a gene: 24. The CDR3 is 22 residues long. The CDR3 reads CACDTGQYWGIPSLRYADKLIF. DNA of the CDR3: TGTGCCTGTGACACCGGACAATACTGGGGGATCCCTTCCCTCCGATACGCCGATAAACTCATCTTT.

On this clone: TCRdb lists the protein of a much larger clone for this DNA, which differs at residue 3, so this is likely a read error; the protein given here is translated from the DNA itself. V is TRDV1 and J is TRDJ2; the match to TRDD3 covers 11 bases. Here the J gene came from matching the DNA to germline, since TCRdb omits it. Germline-derived CDR1 and CDR2 are TSWWSYY and QGS. The CDR3 length is 25 residues. This CDR3 is CARGEDPTLVLGDISRGALTAQLFF. In DNA form, the CDR3 reads TGTGCTCGTGGGGAAGATCCTACGCTCGTACTGGGGGATATTTCACGTGGGGCTTTGACAGCACAACTCTTCTTT.

Only a few counts were recorded for this clone. TCRdb pairs this DNA with a much larger clone's protein that differs at residue 8, likely a read error; the protein shown was translated from the DNA. The chain recombines TRDV1 with TRDJ1; D not resolved. Trimming cost V 2 bases and J 0 bases, with 28 bases left between them. The CDR3 runs to 21 residues. Looked up from germline, CDR1 is TSWWSYY and CDR2 is QGS. CDR3 region: CALGEFGPPLGTELYTDKLIF. The CDR3 DNA sequence: TGTGCTCTTGGGGAATTTGGGCCTCCGTTGGGTACTGAGTTATACACCGATAAACTCATCTTT.

The sample holds a few counts of this clone. For this DNA, TCRdb reports the protein of a much larger clone, which diverges at residue 14, most likely from a read error; the protein presented here is translated directly from the DNA. The rearrangement uses TRDV1 and TRDJ1, with 8 bases that match TRDD3. As TCRdb names no J gene, one was assigned here on the basis of a DNA match to germline. The length of the CDR3 is 22 residues. Germline V lookup: CDR1 TSWWSYY, CDR2 QGS. V was pared by 2 bases and J by 4 bases, with 27 bases of the junction left unmatched. The CDR3 coding sequence is TGTGCTCTTGGGGAAATCCCCCTAACCCGCTTTTATTACCGGGGGATAAGCGATAAACTCATCTTT. Protein sequence: CALGEIPLTRFYYRGISDKLIF.

This clone was counted only a few times. With a far larger clone one base away, a read error is the likely cause. Other nucleotide sequences in the sample specify the same CDR3. The chain uses TRDV1 and TRDJ1; 12 positions agree with TRDD3. Here the J gene was assigned by germline matching of the DNA, as TCRdb has none. This CDR3 comprises 19 residues. Germline-derived CDR1 and CDR2 are TSWWSYY and QGS. DNA for the CDR3: TGTGCTCTTACCATTACCCATGGTTATTTACTGGGGGATACCGACAAACTCATCTTT. Translation gives CALTITHGYLLGDTDKLIF.

A few counts support this clone. TCRdb assigns this DNA the protein of a much larger clone, which departs from its translation at residue 6; this likely reflects a read error, and the protein shown comes from translating the DNA. J is TRDJ1 and V is TRDV1, with a weak D call TRDD3 (5 bases). The CDR3 totals 19 residues. Trimming cost V 4 bases and J 0 bases, with 24 bases left between them. Germline CDR1 is TSWWSYY and CDR2 is QGS. This CDR3 is CALGGPSRSGALYTDKLIF. The CDR3 DNA reads TGTGCTCTTGGGGGACCCTCGAGGTCGGGGGCCCTGTACACCGATAAACTCATCTTT.

As regards this clone: Given a far larger clone just one base away, this is likely a sequencing read error. Other nucleotide sequences from this sample produce the same CDR3. The V and J genes are TRDV1 and TRDJ1; 10 positions agree with TRDD3. CDR1 is TSWWSYY and CDR2 is QGS in the germline V gene. With V trimmed by 0 bases and J by 0 bases, 16 bases remained unmatched. This CDR3 contains 21 residues. For the CDR3, the DNA is TGTGCTCTTGGGGAACTCGTCGGCCCCCCCTGGGGGATAAGAGACACCGATAAACTCATCTTT. Residues: CALGELVGPPWGIRDTDKLIF.

Notes on this clone: A far larger clone is just one base off, so this is likely a read error. Other nucleotide sequences from this sample produce the same CDR3. V is TRDV1 and J is TRDJ1; 12 bases align to TRDD3. TCRdb carries no J gene annotation; the J gene was assigned here by matching the DNA with germline. This CDR3 is built from 24 residues. Germline lookup yields CDR1 TSWWSYY and CDR2 QGS. The CDR3 spells CALGDRAPPLYWGIQNLAADKLIF. DNA for the CDR3: TGTGCTCTTGGGGATCGGGCGCCTCCCTTGTACTGGGGGATACAAAATTTAGCAGCCGACAAACTCATCTTT.

As concerns this clone: The protein that TCRdb holds for this DNA derives from a much larger clone and differs from the translated DNA at residue 5, which likely indicates a read error; the protein shown here is translated from the DNA. This rearrangement joins TRDV2 to TRDJ1, with TRDD3 matching 12 bases. TCRdb supplies no J gene; here it was assigned by aligning the nucleotide sequence to germline. The germline gives CDR1 GEAIGNYY, CDR2 EKD. V shed 3 bases and J 0 bases; nucleotides not matched to a gene: 10. This CDR3 has 18 amino acids. The CDR3 protein is CACDSLLGDTGYTDKLIF. CDR3 nucleotides: TGTGCCTGTGACTCCCTACTGGGGGATACAGGGTACACCGATAAACTCATCTTT.

As for this clone: The protein in TCRdb stems from a much larger clone and differs at residue 5 from this DNA's translation, likely a read error; here the protein is translated from the DNA. The chain combines TRDV1 with TRDJ1; 10 nucleotides match TRDD3. CDR1 is TSWWSYY and CDR2 is QGS in the germline V gene. The CDR3 runs 18 residues. Trimming at V came to 5 bases and at J to 3 bases, leaving 15 bases not matched to a gene. In DNA form, the CDR3 reads TGTGCTCTTGGGAAACATCCGGGCTGGGGGATAGTATCCGATAAACTCATCTTT. It translates to CALGKHPGWGIVSDKLIF.

On this clone itself: This DNA's translation and the protein TCRdb lists, from a much larger clone, do not match at residue 5, likely due to a read error; the protein shown is translated from the DNA. The chain couples TRDV1 to TRDJ1; D gene uncertain. The germline V gene has CDR1 TSWWSYY and CDR2 QGS. V shed 5 bases and J shed 0 bases, with 22 bases lying between them. CDR3 length equals 18 residues. For the CDR3, the DNA is TGTGCTCTTGGGAAAGTGTACCCGCGGGAATCGTACACCGATAAACTCATCTTT. The encoded protein is CALGKVYPRESYTDKLIF.

This clone has a count of ten or more. The same CDR3 can be traced to other DNA sequences in this sample. The gene calls are TRDV1 and TRDJ4; D not resolved. The CDR3 runs 21 residues. Trimming removed 0 bases at V and 4 bases at J, with 33 bases between. Germline lookup yields CDR1 TSWWSYY and CDR2 QGS. The CDR3 coding sequence is TGTGCTCTTGGGGAACTCATTGGAACTAACGAACGATCGCCAAACAAGCTACCCCTGATCTTT. It codes for CALGELIGTNERSPNKLPLIF.

This clone came up a few times. TCRdb pairs this DNA with a much larger clone's protein that differs at residue 15, likely a read error; the protein shown was translated from the DNA. CDR3 nucleotides: TGTGCGCCCATGGGGCTCCCGGACTGGGGGATGTACCTGTACATCGATAAACTCATCTTT. Its protein is CAPMGLPDWGMYLYIDKLIF. The V call is TRAV38-2/DV8, the J call TRDJ1, with 10 bases that match TRDD3. Germline V gene lookup returns CDR1 TSESDYY and CDR2 QEAYKQQN. The CDR3 is made up of 20 amino acids.

As to this clone: This DNA's translation differs at residue 9 from TCRdb's protein, which comes from a much larger clone; a read error is likely, and the protein shown is translated from the DNA. The V gene is TRDV1, the J gene TRDJ1; D is uncertain. No J gene is reported in TCRdb; it was inferred here by comparing the DNA with germline. The CDR3 runs 17 residues. The V end lost 3 bases, the J end lost 7 bases, and 24 bases lay between the germline ends. CDR1 and CDR2 from the germline V gene are TSWWSYY and QGS. The DNA for the CDR3 is TGTGCTCTTGGGGACCTCCCAGGGAGCCCCGGCACGGCTAAACTCATCTTT. This gives the protein CALGDLPGSPGTAKLIF.

Only a few counts were recorded for this clone. The protein TCRdb lists belongs to a much larger clone and differs from this DNA's translation at residue 3, which points to a read error; the protein shown is made from the DNA. The rearrangement links TRDV2 to TRDJ3; 11 bases fit TRDD3. Here the J gene came from matching the DNA to germline, since TCRdb omits it. The CDR3 covers 18 residues. Germline lookup yields CDR1 GEAIGNYY and CDR2 EKD. CDR3 protein: CARDVLGDSSWDTRQMFF. The CDR3, as DNA: TGTGCCCGTGACGTACTGGGGGATAGCTCCTGGGACACCCGACAGATGTTTTTC.

This clone was seen at least ten times. Possible read error: a much larger clone is one base away. The chain links TRDV2 to TRDJ1, with 7 bases that match TRDD3. This CDR3 has 18 amino acids. Germline CDR1 GEAIGNYY, CDR2 EKD. CDR3 DNA: TGTGCCTGTAACACTAAGGCCTGGGGGGGGCCCACAACCGATAAACTCATCTTT. Translating gives CACNTKAWGGPTTDKLIF.

This clone was detected a few times. TCRdb records a much larger clone's protein for this DNA, with a difference at residue 14 that likely arises from a read error; the protein given is the translation of the DNA. This chain joins TRDV1 and TRDJ1, with TRDD3 matching over 11 bases. No J segment appears in TCRdb, so it was assigned here by matching the sequence to germline. Germline V gene lookup returns CDR1 TSWWSYY and CDR2 QGS. This CDR3 is built from 19 residues. V shed 0 bases and J 4 bases; nucleotides not matched to a gene: 13. CDR3 amino acids: CALGELGSWGIRDDDKLIF. In DNA form, the CDR3 reads TGTGCTCTTGGGGAACTGGGTTCTTGGGGGATACGAGACGACGATAAACTCATCTTT.

This clone was recorded at least ten times. Only one base separates this from a far larger clonotype, so it likely reflects a read error. The sample has other DNA sequences that encode this CDR3 too. The rearrangement uses TRDV2 and TRDJ2; the match to TRDD2 covers 7 bases. The J gene, missing from TCRdb, was assigned here through DNA to germline matching. The CDR3 totals 20 residues. With 0 bases clipped from V and 4 bases from J, the junction kept 19 bases outside the gene matches. Germline CDR1 and CDR2: GEAIGNYY and EKD. The CDR3 bases are TGTGCCTGTGACACCGTCGGGTCCCTGCCTTCCTTAGCTGAGACAGCACAACTCTTCTTT. It codes for CACDTVGSLPSLAETAQLFF.

A remark on this clone: The mismatch at residue 10 between this DNA's translation and the TCRdb protein of a much larger clone likely reflects a read error; the protein shown is translated from the DNA. CDR3: CACDTGSLLRASLTDKLIF. The CDR3 coding sequence is TGTGCCTGTGACACCGGCTCTTTACTGAGGGCCTCTCTGACCGATAAACTCATCTTT. The rearrangement joins TRDV2 to TRDJ1; no clear D. The J gene was not available in TCRdb and was assigned here by matching the DNA to germline segments. CDR3 length: 19 residues. Trimming took off 0 bases at V and 2 bases at J, with 24 bases between the two ends. The germline V gene encodes CDR1 GEAIGNYY and CDR2 EKD.

Concerning this clone itself: For this DNA, TCRdb reports the protein of a much larger clone, which diverges at residue 13, most likely from a read error; the protein presented here is translated directly from the DNA. The chain is built from TRAV38-2/DV8 and TRDJ1, with TRDD3 matching 10 bases. The CDR3 has 20 amino acids. Germline V gene sequence: CDR1 TSESDYY, CDR2 QEAYKQQN. CDR3 bases: TGTGCGCCCATGGGGCTCCCGGACTGGGGGATGTACCCGTACACCGATAAACTCATCTTT. This gives the protein CAPMGLPDWGMYPYTDKLIF.

Note on this clone: This likely stems from a read error, as it lies one base from a far larger clone. Other nucleotide sequences in the sample specify the same CDR3. The rearrangement uses TRDV1 and TRDJ1, with D possibly being TRDD3 (5 bases). Germline V lookup: CDR1 TSWWSYY, CDR2 QGS. This CDR3 contains 19 residues. The CDR3 spells CALGEGVPRGVVCTDKLIF. The CDR3 bases are TGTGCCCTTGGGGAAGGGGTCCCACGCGGTGTTGTATGTACCGATAAACTCATCTTT.

Turning to this clone: A single base is all that separates this from a far larger clone, so a read error is likely. This CDR3 is also generated by other DNA sequences in the sample. The chain employs TRDV2 and TRDJ2; TRDD3 matches 8 bases. The J gene is absent in TCRdb and was assigned here via DNA matching to germline. From germline, CDR1 is GEAIGNYY and CDR2 EKD. J was trimmed by 7 bases and V by 1 base; bases with no gene match: 7. This CDR3 is 15 amino acids long. The CDR3: CACDTGGSEKAQLFF. For the CDR3, the DNA is TGTGCCTGTGACACTGGGGGATCGGAAAAAGCACAACTCTTCTTT.

As for this clone: TCRdb's protein for this DNA is that of a much larger clone and differs from the translation at residue 4, likely a read error; the protein shown is the DNA translation. The gene calls are TRDV1 and TRDJ1; no clear D. The CDR3 loop spans 12 amino acids. The germline gives CDR1 TSWWSYY, CDR2 QGS. The CDR3 nucleotides are TGTGCTCTTAGGGAACGAACCGATAAACTCATCTTT. It encodes CALRERTDKLIF.

On this clone itself: The translation of this DNA and the TCRdb protein of a much larger clone differ at residue 16, probably owing to a read error; the protein shown here is translated from the DNA. The chain combines TRDV2 with TRDJ1, with 13 bases lining up with TRDD3. TCRdb offers no J gene call, so here the DNA was matched to germline to obtain one. This CDR3 is 19 amino acids long. CDR1 and CDR2 from the germline V gene are GEAIGNYY and EKD. Here the CDR3 DNA reads TGTGCCTGTGACCCCATACCCAAACTGGGGGATACGGACACCGATAGACTCATCTTT. Protein sequence: CACDPIPKLGDTDTDRLIF.

This clone was seen a few times. The amino acid sequence in TCRdb belongs to a much larger clone and departs from this DNA's translation at residue 12, likely a sequencing read error; the sequence shown is translated from the DNA. This rearrangement joins TRDV1 to TRDJ1, with D perhaps TRDD2 (5 bases). This CDR3 region has 24 residues. The V end was cut by 1 base, the J end by 3 bases, with 39 bases between. The germline V gene encodes CDR1 TSWWSYY and CDR2 QGS. Written as DNA, the CDR3 is TGTGCTCTTGGGGAACCGCCTGCCTTCACCCTTACCCACCTATCCAGGTCGGTCGCCGATAAACTCATCTTT. Translation: CALGEPPAFTLTHLSRSVADKLIF.

This clone was counted a few times. The protein in TCRdb stems from a much larger clone and differs at residue 7 from this DNA's translation, likely a read error; here the protein is translated from the DNA. This chain links TRDV2 with TRDJ1; possible D gene TRDD2, 6 bases. TCRdb leaves out the J gene; it was filled in here by matching the DNA to germline. Trimming left V 3 bases short and J 8 bases short, with 33 bases between. The CDR3 loop spans 19 amino acids. From germline, CDR1 is GEAIGNYY and CDR2 EKD. The CDR3 nucleotides read TGTGCCTGTGACCCCCTGGAGGGGGCCCCTTCCGAGGTGGACAGCAAACTCATCTTT. Its protein is CACDPLEGAPSEVDSKLIF.

This clone was seen a few times. A far larger clone is off by one base, so a read error is likely. Other DNA sequences within the sample encode an identical CDR3. The chain has TRDV1 and TRDJ1; D is unresolved. The J gene comes from matching the DNA to germline here; TCRdb lacks it. CDR1 and CDR2 from the germline V gene are TSWWSYY and QGS. CDR3 length: 15 amino acids. V was clipped by 7 bases and J by 2 bases, with 17 bases between them. DNA of the CDR3: TGTGCTCTTGACGGGTATTGGAAGTTTACCGATAAACTCATCTTT. This sequence encodes CALDGYWKFTDKLIF.